The sequence of this TCR beta chain was determined in a study of radiation and T cells in renal cell carcinoma. To note about this clone: Its antigen is unidentified.

Trimming pared 2 bases from V and 0 bases from J, leaving 3 bases between. Germline CDR1 and CDR2: SGHNT and YYREEE (reference sequence). This CDR3 contains 12 residues. Whole-study results and caveats: Baseline intratumoral clonotype presence is unknown without pretreatment biopsies. From baseline, blood top tumor clonotypes peaked at 2 weeks post-radiation.

As for time point: blood 4 weeks post-SBRT, at nephrectomy. Treatment in this sample: 15 Gy SBRT to primary tumor, nephrectomy 4 weeks later. Nephrectomy followed 15 Gy stereotactic body radiation by 4 weeks. This renal cell carcinoma was of the clear cell type. Produced via immunoSEQ multiplex PCR; TCRdb's table is partial and in-frame only. The table has under 100,000 clones, more than 65% seen once; the top ten hold approximately 7.7%. The rearrangement joins TRBV5-4 to TRBJ2-7; D gene unclear. The source material was blood, sampled from a patient whose treatment included radiotherapy and nephrectomy. This receptor was identified in a man aged 60 to 75 with renal cell carcinoma. CDR3: CASSFSSYEQYF. The CDR3, as DNA: TGTGCCAGCAGCTTTAGCTCCTACGAGCAGTACTTC.